This record concerns one T cell receptor (beta chain) sequence. Antigen unknown. The sample is drawn from a study of T cell responses to AZD1222 COVID-19 vaccine. Study-level findings and limits: Among vaccine-associated CD4 TCRs, coverage spanned spike, with dominance at 160-218 and 743-854.

The method was immunoSEQ multiplex PCR; TCRdb's version includes in-frame clones alone and lacks a portion of them. The sample lists approximately 200,000 clones, approximately 95% occurring once. Germline V lookup: CDR1 SGHDT, CDR2 YYEEEE. Between the trimmed V and J ends, which lost 0 bases and 4 bases, there was a span of 10 bases. The length of the CDR3 is 14 residues. The sequence was obtained from an adult who received the AZD1222 COVID-19 vaccine. This chain links TRBV5-6 with TRBJ1-2; D is unresolved. Specimen: peripheral blood, collected 28 days after the second AZD1222 dose. The CDR3 DNA follows: TGTGCCAGCAGCTTGGGGGCCGCAGTCTATGGCTACACCTTC. Translating it yields CASSLGAAVYGYTF.